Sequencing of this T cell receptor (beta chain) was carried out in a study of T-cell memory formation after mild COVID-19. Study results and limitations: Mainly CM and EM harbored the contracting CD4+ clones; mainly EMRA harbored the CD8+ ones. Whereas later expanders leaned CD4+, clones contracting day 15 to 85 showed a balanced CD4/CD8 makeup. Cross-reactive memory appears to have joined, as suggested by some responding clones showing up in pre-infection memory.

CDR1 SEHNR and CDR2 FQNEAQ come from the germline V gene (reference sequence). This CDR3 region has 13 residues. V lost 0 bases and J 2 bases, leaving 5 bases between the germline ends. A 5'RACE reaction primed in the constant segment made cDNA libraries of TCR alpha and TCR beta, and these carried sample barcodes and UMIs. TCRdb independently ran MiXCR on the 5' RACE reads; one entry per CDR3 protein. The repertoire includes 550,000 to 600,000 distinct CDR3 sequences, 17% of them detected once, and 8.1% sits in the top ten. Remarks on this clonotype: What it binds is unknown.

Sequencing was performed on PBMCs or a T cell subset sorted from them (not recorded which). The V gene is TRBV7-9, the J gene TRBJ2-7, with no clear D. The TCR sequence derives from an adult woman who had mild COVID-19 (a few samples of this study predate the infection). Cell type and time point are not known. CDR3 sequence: CASSLAAPYEQYF. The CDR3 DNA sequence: TGTGCCAGCAGCTTAGCGGCCCCCTACGAGCAGTACTTC.